This is a list of T cell receptor beta chains from one sample in a study of cytomegalovirus exposure and HLA in healthy donors. Measured with immunoSEQ multiplex PCR; TCRdb has only the in-frame clones, and not every one. The sample holds fewer than 85,000 clones. The sample consisted of PBMCs. Receptors were obtained from a man aged 25 to 45 in good health and CMV-seronegative. Each CDR3 is given with its conserved first and last residue. A D gene is named only where the DNA matches it firmly.

J: TRBJ1-1; V: TRBV10-3; D: -; CDR3: CAISEYQGEVTEAFF; DNA: TGTGCCATCAGTGAGTATCAGGGCGAGGTGACTGAAGCTTTCTTT
J: TRBJ2-7; V: TRBV5-1; D: TRBD1; CDR3: CASSLAGQGYEQYF; DNA: TGCGCCAGCAGCTTGGCGGGACAGGGCTACGAGCAGTACTTC
J: TRBJ1-2; V: TRBV5-1; D: -; CDR3: CASSEQGSGYTF; DNA: TGCGCCAGCAGCGAGCAGGGTTCTGGCTACACCTTC
J: TRBJ2-7; V: TRBV29-1; D: TRBD1; CDR3: CSVANWDSPYEQYF; DNA: TGCAGCGTTGCGAACTGGGACAGTCCCTACGAGCAGTACTTC
J: TRBJ1-3; V: TRBV6-5; D: -; CDR3: CASRYAGTHSGNTIYF; DNA: TGTGCCAGCAGGTACGCCGGGACACACTCTGGAAACACCATATATTTT
J: TRBJ2-7; V: TRBV11-3; D: TRBD2; CDR3: CASSLDYSGKPSSEQYF; DNA: TGTGCCAGCAGCTTAGATTACAGCGGGAAGCCCTCATCTGAGCAGTACTTC
J: TRBJ2-7; V: TRBV10-3; D: TRBD1; CDR3: CAISGFGRDSSYEQYF; DNA: TGTGCCATCAGTGGCTTTGGACGGGACAGCTCCTACGAGCAGTACTTC
J: TRBJ2-1; V: TRBV7-9; D: TRBD2; CDR3: CASGGTSGESSYNEQFF; DNA: TGTGCCAGCGGGGGGACGAGCGGGGAGAGCTCCTACAATGAGCAGTTCTTC
J: TRBJ2-5; V: TRBV5-1; D: TRBD2; CDR3: CASSPGASGGFETQYF; DNA: TGCGCCAGCAGCCCGGGGGCTAGCGGGGGTTTCGAGACCCAGTACTTC
J: TRBJ2-3; V: TRBV6-1; D: TRBD2; CDR3: CASSRLAGGVDTQYF; DNA: TGTGCCAGCAGCCGACTAGCGGGAGGGGTAGATACGCAGTATTTT
J: TRBJ1-1; V: TRBV4-1; D: -; CDR3: CASSQNRDNTEAFF; DNA: TGCGCCAGCAGCCAAAACAGGGACAACACTGAAGCTTTCTTT
J: TRBJ1-1; V: TRBV9; D: TRBD1; CDR3: CASSGRVFWAGGSRMNTEAFF; DNA: TGTGCCAGCAGCGGACGAGTTTTTTGGGCAGGGGGCTCGAGGATGAACACTGAAGCTTTCTTT
J: TRBJ1-3; V: TRBV5-1; D: TRBD1; CDR3: CASREGTGKGNTIYF; DNA: TGCGCCAGCAGGGAAGGGACAGGGAAGGGAAACACCATATATTTT
J: TRBJ2-3; V: TRBV6-5; D: TRBD2; CDR3: CASSATSGSSDTQYF; DNA: TGTGCCAGCAGCGCAACTAGCGGGAGCTCAGATACGCAGTATTTT
J: TRBJ2-7; V: TRBV18; D: -; CDR3: CASSQGQGVYEQYF; DNA: TGTGCCAGCTCACAGGGGCAAGGTGTCTACGAGCAGTACTTC
J: TRBJ1-1; V: TRBV6-1; D: -; CDR3: CASSVAGGGTEAFF; DNA: TGTGCCAGCAGTGTGGCCGGCGGGGGAACTGAAGCTTTCTTT
J: TRBJ2-1; V: TRBV4-1; D: -; CDR3: CASSQVAQSSYNEQFF; DNA: TGCGCCAGCAGCCAAGTAGCGCAAAGCTCCTACAATGAGCAGTTCTTC
J: TRBJ1-3; V: TRBV7-9; D: -; CDR3: CASSLWTVGNTIYF; DNA: TGTGCCAGCAGCCTCTGGACAGTCGGAAACACCATATATTTT
J: TRBJ2-1; V: TRBV29-1; D: -; CDR3: CSAEGTQRLSYNEQFF; DNA: TGCAGCGCCGAGGGGACACAGCGATTGTCCTACAATGAGCAGTTCTTC
J: TRBJ2-1; V: TRBV4-1; D: TRBD1; CDR3: CASSQAWDRLYNEQFF; DNA: TGCGCCAGCAGCCAAGCTTGGGACAGACTTTACAATGAGCAGTTCTTC
J: TRBJ1-2; V: TRBV7-9; D: TRBD1; CDR3: CASSLGTGTNYGYTF; DNA: TGTGCCAGCAGCCTCGGGACAGGAACTAACTATGGCTACACCTTC
J: TRBJ2-5; V: TRBV5-1; D: -; CDR3: CASSLGLTRSETQYF; DNA: TGCGCCAGCAGCTTGGGGCTCACCCGATCAGAGACCCAGTACTTC
J: TRBJ2-3; V: TRBV6-5; D: TRBD2; CDR3: CASSSAGGTDTQYF; DNA: TGTGCCAGCAGTTCCGCGGGAGGAACAGATACGCAGTATTTT
J: TRBJ2-7; V: TRBV30; D: -; CDR3: CACEAGLAKRYEQYF; DNA: TGTGCCTGTGAAGCGGGTTTAGCTAAACGCTACGAGCAGTACTTC
J: TRBJ2-3; V: TRBV6-1; D: TRBD1; CDR3: CASSEGQGADTQYF; DNA: TGTGCCAGCAGTGAAGGACAGGGGGCAGATACGCAGTATTTT
J: TRBJ2-1; V: TRBV18; D: TRBD2; CDR3: CASSLGLARNEQFF; DNA: TGTGCCAGCTCACTAGGACTAGCGCGGAATGAGCAGTTCTTC
J: TRBJ1-2; V: TRBV4-1; D: -; CDR3: CASSPSIAGIYGYTF; DNA: TGCGCCAGCAGCCCGTCTATCGCGGGGATCTATGGCTACACCTTC
J: TRBJ1-3; V: TRBV29-1; D: -; CDR3: CSVSTPWLGNTIYF; DNA: TGCAGCGTGTCCACACCTTGGTTGGGAAACACCATATATTTT
J: TRBJ2-5; V: TRBV4-2; D: TRBD2; CDR3: CASSQPASGGRETQYF; DNA: TGTGCCAGCAGCCAACCCGCTAGCGGGGGTAGAGAGACCCAGTACTTC
J: TRBJ2-1; V: TRBV14; D: -; CDR3: CASSQEGGSYNEQFF; DNA: TGTGCCAGCAGCCAAGAAGGGGGCTCCTACAATGAGCAGTTCTTC
J: TRBJ2-7; V: TRBV11-2; D: -; CDR3: CASSLDGDTTYEQYF; DNA: TGTGCCAGCAGCTTAGATGGGGACACGACCTACGAGCAGTACTTC